This T cell receptor (beta chain) appears in the sequencing data of a study of T cell responses to AZD1222 COVID-19 vaccine (dated by TCRdb to about 2021). Turning to the overall study: AZD1222 recipients with second doses at about 4 weeks or about 12 weeks were pooled, because spike-specific TCR depth and breadth did not differ between schedules. TCR sequencing was performed for fewer than 250 trial participants, of whom 200 to 220 were given two doses of AZD1222 and some 26 were given two doses of MenACWY control vaccine. Enrollment into the trials was organized by age into subgroups of 18-55, 56-69 and 70-plus years, and those subgroups contained about 160, 30 and 59 TCR-sequenced participants, respectively. Summary of the overall study and its limitations: Because no samples from the day 14 peak response were available, repertoires could be characterized only after the peak T cell response. Nearly half of unique spike-specific TCRs reportedly recognized epitopes outside regions mutated in the B.1.351 and B.1.1.7 variants. Most participants were white British and females outnumbered males, and the authors suggested that clonal diversity may have been underestimated. The 56-69-year group was small, and its depth increase did not reach significance, likely because of low power. Vaccine-associated CD4 TCRs spanned the whole spike protein, with dominant responses in regions 160-218 and 743-854. Conclusions about previously exposed vaccinees were limited because only six AZD1222 recipients were SARS-CoV-2 seropositive at baseline. Spike-specific TCR breadth and depth rose significantly after two AZD1222 doses compared with day 0 and with MenACWY recipients.

The time point label here, explained by the study, means: baseline before first vaccination. The vaccinee samples were drawn from two UK trials, COV001 and COV002, one of which was a single-blind randomized controlled phase 2/3 trial testing AZD1222 (ChAdOx1 nCoV-19) in healthy adults. For TCRbeta chain sequencing, PBMC samples were collected from trial participants at day 0 and at day 28 after the second dose. In the germline V gene, CDR1 corresponds to LGHNA and CDR2 to YSLEER. Its CDR3 holds 16 amino acids, cysteine through phenylalanine. Of all the DNA, just the CDR3 is kept, 48 bases in frame from base 1. V lost 0 bases and J lost 5 bases; the stretch between them is 16 bases long. The CDR3 regions of human TCRbeta chains were analyzed by immunosequencing. The published analysis was carried out like this. Repertoire TCRs were matched against a reference library of SARS-CoV-2-specific TCRs generated with the MIRA antigen-specificity platform. Breadth was defined as the fraction of unique TCRs that were SARS-CoV-2-associated, and depth was defined as the fraction of total T cells that were SARS-CoV-2-associated. Using the MIRA data, each spike-specific TCR was mapped to the spike region that the TCR reacts to and placed in a CD4 or CD8 class. Log10-transformed breadth and depth values were compared by one-way ANOVA with Sidak's multiple comparisons tests. TCRdb carries this immuneACCESS record with in-frame sequences only. Its versions omit some clonotypes, under half of them owing to an unresolved V gene in the studies checked, with the rest unexplained. For V, J and clone size, that table is used; D and trimming come from the DNA. The sample table records approximately 140,000 clones; 90% to 95% of these occur just once. The top ten hold around 1.3% of the sample.

Note on this clone: The antigen it recognizes is unknown. No base qualities exist here, and no much larger clone lies one base off it.

The sequence is built from TRBV4-3 and TRBJ1-2; the D gene cannot be named for sure. This sample comprised peripheral blood, obtained on day 0 of AZD1222 vaccination. The TCR comes from an adult in good health. In nucleotides, the sequence is TGCGCCAGCAGCCAAGATCTAGTCGGGCATTGGTATGGCTACACCTTC. It translates to CASSQDLVGHWYGYTF.